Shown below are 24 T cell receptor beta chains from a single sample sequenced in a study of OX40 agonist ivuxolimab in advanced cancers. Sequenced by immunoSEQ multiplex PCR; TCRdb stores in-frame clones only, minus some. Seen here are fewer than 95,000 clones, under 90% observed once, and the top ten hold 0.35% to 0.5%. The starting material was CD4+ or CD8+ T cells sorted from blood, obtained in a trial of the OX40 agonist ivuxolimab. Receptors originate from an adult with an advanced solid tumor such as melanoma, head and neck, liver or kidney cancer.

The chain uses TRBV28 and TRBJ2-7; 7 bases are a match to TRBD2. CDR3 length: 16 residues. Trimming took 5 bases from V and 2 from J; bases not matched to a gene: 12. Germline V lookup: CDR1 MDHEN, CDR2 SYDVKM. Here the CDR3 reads CASSAPGGGVTYEQYF. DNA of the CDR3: TGTGCCAGCAGTGCCCCTGGGGGGGGAGTAACCTACGAGCAGTACTTC.

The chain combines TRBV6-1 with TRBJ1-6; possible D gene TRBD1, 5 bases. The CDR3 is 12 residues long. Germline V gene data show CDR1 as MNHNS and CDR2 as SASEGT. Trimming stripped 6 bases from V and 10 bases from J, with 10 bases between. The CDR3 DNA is TGTGCCAGCAGCTCAGGGCGATCACCCCTCCACTTT. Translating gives CASSSGRSPLHF.

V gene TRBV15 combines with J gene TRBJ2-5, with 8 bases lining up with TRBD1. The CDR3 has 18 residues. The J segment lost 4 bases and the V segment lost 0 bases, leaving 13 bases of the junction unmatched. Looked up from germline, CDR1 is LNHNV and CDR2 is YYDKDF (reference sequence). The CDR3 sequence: CATSRDKSSQGAGETQYF. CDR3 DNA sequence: TGTGCCACCAGCAGAGATAAGTCCAGCCAGGGGGCAGGAGAGACCCAGTACTTC.

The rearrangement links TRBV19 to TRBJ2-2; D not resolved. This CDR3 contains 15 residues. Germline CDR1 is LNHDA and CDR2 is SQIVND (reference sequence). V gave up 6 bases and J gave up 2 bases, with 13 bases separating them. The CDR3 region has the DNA TGTGCCAGTAGAACTCGTGACCGTAACACCGGGGAGCTGTTTTTT. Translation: CASRTRDRNTGELFF.

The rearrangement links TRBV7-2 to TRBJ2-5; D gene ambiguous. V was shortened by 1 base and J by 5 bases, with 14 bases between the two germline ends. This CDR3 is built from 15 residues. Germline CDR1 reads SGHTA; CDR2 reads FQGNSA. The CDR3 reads CASSLGAGVSETQYF. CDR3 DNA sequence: TGTGCCAGCAGCTTAGGGGCAGGTGTATCGGAGACCCAGTACTTC.

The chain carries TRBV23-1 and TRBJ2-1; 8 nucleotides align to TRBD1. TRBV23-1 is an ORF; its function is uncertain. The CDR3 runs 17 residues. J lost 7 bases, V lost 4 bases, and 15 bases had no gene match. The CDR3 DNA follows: TGCGCCAGCAGTCTCAGGCTGGGACAGGACGGATTGAATGAGCAGTTCTTC. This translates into CASSLRLGQDGLNEQFF.

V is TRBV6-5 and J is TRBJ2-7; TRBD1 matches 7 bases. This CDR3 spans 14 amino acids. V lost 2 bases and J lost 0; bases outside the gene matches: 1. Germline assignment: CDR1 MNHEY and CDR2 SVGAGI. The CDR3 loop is CASSYRDSSYEQYF. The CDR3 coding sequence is TGTGCCAGCAGTTACCGGGACAGCTCCTACGAGCAGTACTTC.

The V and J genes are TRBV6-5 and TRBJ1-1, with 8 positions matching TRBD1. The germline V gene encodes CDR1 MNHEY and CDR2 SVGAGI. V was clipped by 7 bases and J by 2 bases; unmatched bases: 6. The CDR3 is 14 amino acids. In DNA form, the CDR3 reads TGTGCCAGCACCCGGACAGGGAGTAACACTGAAGCTTTCTTT. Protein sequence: CASTRTGSNTEAFF.

CDR3: CASSPNGLAWANVLTF. CDR3 sequence (DNA): TGTGCCAGCAGCCCTAACGGACTAGCCTGGGCCAACGTCCTGACTTTC. The chain carries TRBV5-4 and TRBJ2-6; 8 positions match TRBD2. The V segment lost 4 bases and the J segment 5 bases; nucleotides outside the gene matches: 8. CDR1 is SGHNT and CDR2 is YYREEE in the germline V gene (reference sequence). This CDR3 has 16 amino acids. Full variable domain (outside the CDR3, taken from reference TRBV5-4 and TRBJ2-6): ETGVTQSPTHLIKTRGQQVTLRCSSQSGHNTVSWYQQALGQGPQFIFQYYREEENGRGNFPPRFSGLQFPNYSSELNVNALELDDSALYLCASSPNGLAWANVLTFGAGSRLTVL.

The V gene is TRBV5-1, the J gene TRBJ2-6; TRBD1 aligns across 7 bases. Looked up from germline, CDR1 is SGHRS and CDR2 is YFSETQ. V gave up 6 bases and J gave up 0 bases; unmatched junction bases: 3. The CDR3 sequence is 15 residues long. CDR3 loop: CASTTGSSGANVLTF. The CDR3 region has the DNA TGCGCCAGCACGACAGGGAGCTCTGGGGCCAACGTCCTGACTTTC.

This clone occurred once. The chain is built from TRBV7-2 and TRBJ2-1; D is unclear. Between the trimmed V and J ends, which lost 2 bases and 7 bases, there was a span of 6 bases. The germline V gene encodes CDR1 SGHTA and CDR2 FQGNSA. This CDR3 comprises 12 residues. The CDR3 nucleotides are TGTGCCAGCAGCTTAATGGTTAATGAGCAGTTCTTC. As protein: CASSLMVNEQFF.

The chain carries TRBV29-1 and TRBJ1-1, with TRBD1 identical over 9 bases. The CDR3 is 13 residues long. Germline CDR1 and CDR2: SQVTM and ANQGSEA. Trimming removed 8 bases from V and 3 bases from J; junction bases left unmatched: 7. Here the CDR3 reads CSSPGQGYTEAFF. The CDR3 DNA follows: TGCAGCAGCCCAGGACAGGGGTACACTGAAGCTTTCTTT.

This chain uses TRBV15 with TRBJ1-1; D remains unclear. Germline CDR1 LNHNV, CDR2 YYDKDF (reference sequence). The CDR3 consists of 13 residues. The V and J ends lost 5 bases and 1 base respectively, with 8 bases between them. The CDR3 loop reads CATSRRQNTEAFF. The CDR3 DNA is TGTGCCACCAGCCGGAGGCAGAACACTGAAGCTTTCTTT.

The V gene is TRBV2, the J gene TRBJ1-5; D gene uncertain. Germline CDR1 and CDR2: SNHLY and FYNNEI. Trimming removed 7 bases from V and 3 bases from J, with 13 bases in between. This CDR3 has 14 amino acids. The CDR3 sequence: CASTQGRVNQPQHF. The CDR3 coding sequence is TGTGCCAGCACCCAAGGGAGGGTCAATCAGCCCCAGCATTTT.

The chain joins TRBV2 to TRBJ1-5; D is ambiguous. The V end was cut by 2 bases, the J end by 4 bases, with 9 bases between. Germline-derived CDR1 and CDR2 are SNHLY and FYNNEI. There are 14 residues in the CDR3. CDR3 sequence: CASSEIRENQPQHF. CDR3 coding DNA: TGTGCCAGCAGTGAAATTCGGGAAAATCAGCCCCAGCATTTT.

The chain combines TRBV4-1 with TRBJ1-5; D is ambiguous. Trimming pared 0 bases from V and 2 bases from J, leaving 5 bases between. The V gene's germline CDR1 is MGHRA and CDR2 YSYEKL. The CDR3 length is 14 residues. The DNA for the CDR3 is TGCGCCAGCAGCCAAGAGGTGCGCAATCAGCCCCAGCATTTT. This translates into CASSQEVRNQPQHF.

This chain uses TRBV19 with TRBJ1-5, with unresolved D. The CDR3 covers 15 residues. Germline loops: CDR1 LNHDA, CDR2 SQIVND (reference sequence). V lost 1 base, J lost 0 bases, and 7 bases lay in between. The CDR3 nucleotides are TGTGCCAGTAGTATAGGCCAGGCTAGCAATCAGCCCCAGCATTTT. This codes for CASSIGQASNQPQHF. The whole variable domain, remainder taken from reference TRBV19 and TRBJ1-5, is DGGITQSPKYLFRKEGQNVTLSCEQNLNHDAMYWYRQDPGQGLRLIYYSQIVNDFQKGDIAEGYSVSREKKESFPLTVTSAQKNPTAFYLCASSIGQASNQPQHFGDGTRLSIL.

The CDR3, as DNA: TGTGCCAGCAGTCCCAGACTAGCGGAGACGGGTGAGCAGTTCTTC. It specifies CASSPRLAETGEQFF. The rearrangement uses TRBV6-6 and TRBJ2-1; 9 bases map to TRBD2. Germline CDR1 and CDR2: MNHNY and SVGAGI (reference sequence). The CDR3 contains 15 residues. Trimming removed 5 bases from V and 9 bases from J; junction bases left unmatched: 11.

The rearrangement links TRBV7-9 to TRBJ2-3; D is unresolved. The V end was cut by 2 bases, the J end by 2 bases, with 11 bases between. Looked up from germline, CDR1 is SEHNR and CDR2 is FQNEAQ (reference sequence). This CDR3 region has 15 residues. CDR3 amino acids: CASSLLVGSTDTQYF. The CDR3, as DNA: TGTGCCAGCAGCTTACTGGTCGGATCCACAGATACGCAGTATTTT.

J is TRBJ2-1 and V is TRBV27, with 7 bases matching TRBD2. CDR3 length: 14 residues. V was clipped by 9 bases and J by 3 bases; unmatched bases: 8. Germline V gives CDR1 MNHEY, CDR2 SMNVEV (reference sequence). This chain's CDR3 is CASTWEGHYNEQFF. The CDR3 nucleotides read TGTGCCAGTACCTGGGAGGGCCACTACAATGAGCAGTTCTTC.

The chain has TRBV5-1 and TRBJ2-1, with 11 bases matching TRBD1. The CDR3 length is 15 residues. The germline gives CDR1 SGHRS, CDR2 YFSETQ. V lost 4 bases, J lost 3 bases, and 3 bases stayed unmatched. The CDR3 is CASSTGTGGYNEQFF. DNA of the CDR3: TGCGCCAGCAGCACCGGGACAGGGGGCTACAATGAGCAGTTCTTC. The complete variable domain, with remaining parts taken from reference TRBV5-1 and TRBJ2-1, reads KAGVTQTPRYLIKTRGQQVTLSCSPISGHRSVSWYQQTPGQGLQFLFEYFSETQRNKGNFPGRFSGRQFSNSRSEMNVSTLELGDSALYLCASSTGTGGYNEQFFGPGTRLTVL.

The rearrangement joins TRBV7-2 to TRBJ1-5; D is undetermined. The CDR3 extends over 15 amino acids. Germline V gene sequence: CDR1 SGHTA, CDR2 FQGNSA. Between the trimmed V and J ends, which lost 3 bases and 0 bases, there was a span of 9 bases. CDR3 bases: TGTGCCAGCAGCTTGATATCCGTTAGCAATCAGCCCCAGCATTTT. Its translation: CASSLISVSNQPQHF.

CDR3 coding DNA: TGTGCCAGCAGCAAGGGGTCGGAGACCCAGTACTTC. It yields the protein CASSKGSETQYF. This sequence joins TRBV6-6 and TRBJ2-5; possibly TRBD1 for D (5 bases). The CDR3 is 12 residues long. Germline values: CDR1 MNHNY, CDR2 SVGAGI (reference sequence). Trimming stripped 6 bases from V and 5 bases from J, with 10 bases between.

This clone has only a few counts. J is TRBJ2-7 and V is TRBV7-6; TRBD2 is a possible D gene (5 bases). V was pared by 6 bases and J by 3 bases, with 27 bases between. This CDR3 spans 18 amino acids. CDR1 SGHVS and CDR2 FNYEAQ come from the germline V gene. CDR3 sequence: CASSFKGRGPLQNYEQYF. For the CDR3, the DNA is TGTGCCAGCAGTTTTAAAGGACGGGGTCCCCTGCAAAACTACGAGCAGTACTTC. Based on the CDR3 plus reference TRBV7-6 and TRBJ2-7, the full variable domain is GAGVSQSPRYKVTKRGQDVALRCDPISGHVSLYWYRQALGQGPEFLTYFNYEAQQDKSGLPNDRFSAERPEGSISTLTIQRTEQRDSAMYRCASSFKGRGPLQNYEQYFGPGTRLTVT.